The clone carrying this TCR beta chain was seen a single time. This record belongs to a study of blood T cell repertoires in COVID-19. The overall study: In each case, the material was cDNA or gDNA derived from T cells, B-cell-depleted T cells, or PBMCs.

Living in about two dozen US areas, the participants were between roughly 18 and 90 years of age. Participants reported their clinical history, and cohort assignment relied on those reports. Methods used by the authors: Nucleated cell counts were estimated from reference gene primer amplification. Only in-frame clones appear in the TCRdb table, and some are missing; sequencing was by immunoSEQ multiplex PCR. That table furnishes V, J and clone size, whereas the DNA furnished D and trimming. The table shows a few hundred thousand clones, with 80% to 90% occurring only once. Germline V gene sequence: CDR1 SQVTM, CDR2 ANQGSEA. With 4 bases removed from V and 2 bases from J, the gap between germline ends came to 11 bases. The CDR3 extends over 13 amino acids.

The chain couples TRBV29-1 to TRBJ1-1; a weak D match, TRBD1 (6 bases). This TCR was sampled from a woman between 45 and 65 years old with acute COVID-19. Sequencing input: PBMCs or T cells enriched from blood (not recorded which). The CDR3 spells CSVVGGTNTEAFF. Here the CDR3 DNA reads TGCAGCGTTGTTGGGGGCACCAACACTGAAGCTTTCTTT.